This T cell receptor (beta chain) originates from a study of identical twins. Overall study results and limits: Cord blood beta clonotypes that were abundant carried fewer insertions, and memory repertoires showed no such trend. The same donors were not followed; conclusions instead depended on cross-sectional statistical analysis.

About this clonotype itself: The antigen is unknown.

MiXCR, run by TCRdb on the 5' RACE reads, gives a single entry per CDR3 protein. The sample contains roughly 1,500,000 distinct CDR3 sequences, roughly 35% of which appear only once. Germline V gives CDR1 MRHNA, CDR2 SNTAGT. Trimming left V 6 bases short and J 0 bases short, with 11 bases between. The CDR3 totals 14 residues. This clonotype was obtained from a newborn girl in good health. The chain employs TRBV6-4 and TRBJ1-1; a weak D match, TRBD1 (5 bases). The source material was cord blood. The CDR3 DNA is TGTGCCAGCAGGGTGGGGGGGATGAACACTGAAGCTTTCTTT. Amino acid sequence: CASRVGGMNTEAFF.